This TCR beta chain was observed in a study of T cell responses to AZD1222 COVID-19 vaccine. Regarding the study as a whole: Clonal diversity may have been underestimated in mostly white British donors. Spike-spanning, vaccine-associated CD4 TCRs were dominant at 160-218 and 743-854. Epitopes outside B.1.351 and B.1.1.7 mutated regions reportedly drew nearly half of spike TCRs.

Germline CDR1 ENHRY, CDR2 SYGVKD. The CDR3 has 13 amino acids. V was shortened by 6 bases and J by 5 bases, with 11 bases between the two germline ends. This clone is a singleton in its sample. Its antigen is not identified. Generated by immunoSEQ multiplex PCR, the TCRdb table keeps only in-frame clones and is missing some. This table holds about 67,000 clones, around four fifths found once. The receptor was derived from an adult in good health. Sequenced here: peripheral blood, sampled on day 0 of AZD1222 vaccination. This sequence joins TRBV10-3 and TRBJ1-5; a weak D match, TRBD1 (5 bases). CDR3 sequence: CAIRGEGDQPQHF. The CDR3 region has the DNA TGTGCCATCAGGGGGGAAGGCGATCAGCCCCAGCATTTT.